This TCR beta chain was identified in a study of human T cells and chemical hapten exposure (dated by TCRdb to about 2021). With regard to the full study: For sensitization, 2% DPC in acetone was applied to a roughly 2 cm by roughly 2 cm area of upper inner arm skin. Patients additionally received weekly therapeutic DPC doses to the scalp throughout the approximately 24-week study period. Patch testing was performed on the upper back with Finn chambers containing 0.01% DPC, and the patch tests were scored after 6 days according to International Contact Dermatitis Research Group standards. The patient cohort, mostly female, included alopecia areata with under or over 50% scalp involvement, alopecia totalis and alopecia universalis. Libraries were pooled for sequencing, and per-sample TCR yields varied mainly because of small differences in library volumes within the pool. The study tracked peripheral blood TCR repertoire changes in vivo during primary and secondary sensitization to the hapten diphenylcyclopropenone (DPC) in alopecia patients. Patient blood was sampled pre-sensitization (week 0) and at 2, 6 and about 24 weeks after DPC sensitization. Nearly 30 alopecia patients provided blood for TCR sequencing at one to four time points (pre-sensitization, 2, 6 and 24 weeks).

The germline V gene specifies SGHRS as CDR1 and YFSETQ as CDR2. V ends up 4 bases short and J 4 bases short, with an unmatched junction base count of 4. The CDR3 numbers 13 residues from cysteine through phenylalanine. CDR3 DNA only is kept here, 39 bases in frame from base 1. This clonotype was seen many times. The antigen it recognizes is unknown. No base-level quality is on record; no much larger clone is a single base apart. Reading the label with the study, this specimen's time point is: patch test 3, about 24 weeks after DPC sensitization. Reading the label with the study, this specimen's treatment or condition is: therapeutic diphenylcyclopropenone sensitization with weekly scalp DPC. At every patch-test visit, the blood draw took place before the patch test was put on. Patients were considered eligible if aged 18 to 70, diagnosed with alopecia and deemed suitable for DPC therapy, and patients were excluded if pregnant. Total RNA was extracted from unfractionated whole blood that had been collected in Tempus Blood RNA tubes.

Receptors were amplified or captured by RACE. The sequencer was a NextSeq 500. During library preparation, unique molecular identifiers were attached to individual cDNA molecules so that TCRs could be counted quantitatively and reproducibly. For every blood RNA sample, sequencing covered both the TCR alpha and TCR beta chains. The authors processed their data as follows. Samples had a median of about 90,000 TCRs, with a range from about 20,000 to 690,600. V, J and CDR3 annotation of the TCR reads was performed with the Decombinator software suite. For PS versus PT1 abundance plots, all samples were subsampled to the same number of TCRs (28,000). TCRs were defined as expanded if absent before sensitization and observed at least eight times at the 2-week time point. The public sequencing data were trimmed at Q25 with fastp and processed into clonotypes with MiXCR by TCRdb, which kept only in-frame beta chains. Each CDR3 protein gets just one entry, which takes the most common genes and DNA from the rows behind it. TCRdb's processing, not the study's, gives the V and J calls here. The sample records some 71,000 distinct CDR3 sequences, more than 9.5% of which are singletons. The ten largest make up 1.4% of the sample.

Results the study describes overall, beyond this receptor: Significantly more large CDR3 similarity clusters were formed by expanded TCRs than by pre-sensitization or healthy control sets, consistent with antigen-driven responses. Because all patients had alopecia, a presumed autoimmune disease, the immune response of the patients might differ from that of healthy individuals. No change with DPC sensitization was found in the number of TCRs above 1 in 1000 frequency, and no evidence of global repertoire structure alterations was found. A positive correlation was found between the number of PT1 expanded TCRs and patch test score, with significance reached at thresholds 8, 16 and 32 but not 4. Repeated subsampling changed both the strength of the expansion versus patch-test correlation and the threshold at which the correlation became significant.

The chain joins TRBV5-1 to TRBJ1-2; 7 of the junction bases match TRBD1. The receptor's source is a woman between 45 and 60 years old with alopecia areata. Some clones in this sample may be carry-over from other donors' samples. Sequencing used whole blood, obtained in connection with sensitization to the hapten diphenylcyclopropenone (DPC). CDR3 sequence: CASSPQGFYGYTF. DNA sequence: TGCGCCAGCAGCCCACAGGGGTTCTATGGCTACACCTTC.